This T cell receptor beta chain was identified in a study of Graves' ophthalmopathy and Graves' hyperthyroidism. The sample holds many counts of this clonotype. Trimming took 6 bases from V and 3 from J, leaving 5 bases between them. Germline assignment: CDR1 SEHNR and CDR2 FQNEAQ (reference sequence). The CDR3 loop spans 11 amino acids. Amplification targeted the TCR beta CDR3 regions, with RNA transcripts as the source material. HTBI primers were employed in first-round RT-PCR, then a second-round multiplex PCR followed. TCRdb ran MiXCR on the multiplex PCR reads and lists one entry per CDR3 protein. The repertoire holds about 700,000 distinct CDR3 sequences, with roughly 40% as singletons.

The sequence was collected from an adult man with Graves' ophthalmopathy. Sequenced input: peripheral blood. V gene TRBV7-9 combines with J gene TRBJ1-1; unclear D gene. The CDR3 DNA follows: TGTGCCAGCAGGGAATACACTGAAGCTTTCTTT. Its translation is CASREYTEAFF.